This T cell receptor delta chain was obtained from a study of human gamma delta and Vdelta1 T cells. Study-wide points: Acute myeloid leukemia was reportedly broadly targeted by polyclonal Delta One T cells.

Details on this clone: Its target is unknown.

CDR3 length: 16 amino acids. Per the germline V gene, CDR1 is VTNFRS and CDR2 is LTSSGIE (reference sequence). The V and J ends lost 5 bases and 3 bases respectively, with 23 bases between them. TCRdb reapplied CATT to the PCR reads. Here the sample spans 6,200 or so delta-chain clones, 41% being singletons. The specimen sequenced was Vdelta1 gamma-delta T cells from blood grown in culture (DOT cells). The receptor's source is a human donor in good health. The chain joins TRAV36/DV7 to TRDJ1, with D unclear. The CDR3 loop reads CAVCYPGLQEADKLIF. In DNA, the CDR3 is TGTGCTGTTTGCTACCCGGGGCTACAAGAGGCCGATAAACTCATCTTT. The full variable domain, with the rest looked up from reference TRAV36/DV7 and TRDJ1, is EDKVVQSPLSLVVHEGDTVTLNCSYEVTNFRSLLWYKQEKKAPTFLFMLTSSGIEKKSGRLSSILDKKELSSILNITATQTGDSAIYLCAVCYPGLQEADKLIFGKGTRVTVEP.